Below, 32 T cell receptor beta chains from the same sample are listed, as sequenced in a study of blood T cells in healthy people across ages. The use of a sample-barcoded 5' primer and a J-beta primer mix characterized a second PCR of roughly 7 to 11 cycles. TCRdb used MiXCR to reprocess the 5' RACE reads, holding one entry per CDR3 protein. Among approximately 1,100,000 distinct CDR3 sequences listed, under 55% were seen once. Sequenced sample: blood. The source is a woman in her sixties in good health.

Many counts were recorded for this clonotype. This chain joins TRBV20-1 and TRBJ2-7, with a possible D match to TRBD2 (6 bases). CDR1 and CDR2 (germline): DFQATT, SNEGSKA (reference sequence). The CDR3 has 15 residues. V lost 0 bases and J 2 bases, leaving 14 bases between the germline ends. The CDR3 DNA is TGCAGTGCTAGAGATGGGTCGGGAGTGGCCTACGAGCAGTACTTC. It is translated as CSARDGSGVAYEQYF.

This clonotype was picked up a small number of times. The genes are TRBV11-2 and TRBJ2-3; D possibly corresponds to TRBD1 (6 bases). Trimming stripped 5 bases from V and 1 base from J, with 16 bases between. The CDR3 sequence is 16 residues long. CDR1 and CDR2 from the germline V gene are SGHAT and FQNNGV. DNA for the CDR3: TGTGCCAGCAGCGTACAGGGTTTCGGGGGCACAGATACGCAGTATTTT. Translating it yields CASSVQGFGGTDTQYF.

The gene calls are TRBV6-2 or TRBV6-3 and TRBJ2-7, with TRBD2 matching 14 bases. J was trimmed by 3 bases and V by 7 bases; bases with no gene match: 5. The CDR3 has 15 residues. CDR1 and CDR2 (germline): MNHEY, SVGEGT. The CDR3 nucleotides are TGTGCCAGCAAGGGACTAGCGGGAGAAGGCTACGAGCAGTACTTC. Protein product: CASKGLAGEGYEQYF.

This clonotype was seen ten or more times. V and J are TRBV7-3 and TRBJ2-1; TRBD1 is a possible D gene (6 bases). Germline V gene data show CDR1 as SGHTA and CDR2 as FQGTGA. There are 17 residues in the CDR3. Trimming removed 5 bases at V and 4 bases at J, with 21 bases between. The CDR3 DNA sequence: TGTGCCAGCAGCCCAACCAACCGGGACGGACAGTACAATGAGCAGTTCTTC. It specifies CASSPTNRDGQYNEQFF.

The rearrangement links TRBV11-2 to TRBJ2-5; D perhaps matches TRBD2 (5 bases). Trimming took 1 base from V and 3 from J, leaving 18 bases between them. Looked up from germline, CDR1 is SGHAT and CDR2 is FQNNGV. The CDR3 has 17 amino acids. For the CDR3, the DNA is TGTGCCAGCAGCTTAGGACTTACCGGGAACCAAAAAGAGACCCAGTACTTC. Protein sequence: CASSLGLTGNQKETQYF.

The chain's CDR3 is CATSATGNPYEQYF. The CDR3 region has the DNA TGTGCCACCAGTGCAACAGGGAATCCCTACGAGCAGTACTTC. V and J are TRBV24-1 and TRBJ2-7; D is perhaps TRBD1 (6 bases). The CDR3 consists of 14 residues. Trimming pared 5 bases from V and 2 bases from J, leaving 12 bases between. From germline, CDR1 is KGHDR and CDR2 SFDVKD.

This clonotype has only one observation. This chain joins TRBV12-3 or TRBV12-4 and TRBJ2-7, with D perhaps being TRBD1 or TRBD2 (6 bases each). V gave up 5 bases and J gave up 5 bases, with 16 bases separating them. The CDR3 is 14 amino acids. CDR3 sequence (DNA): TGTGCCAGCAGTCTTAGGGGGGCTTACAACGAGCAGTACTTC. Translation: CASSLRGAYNEQYF.

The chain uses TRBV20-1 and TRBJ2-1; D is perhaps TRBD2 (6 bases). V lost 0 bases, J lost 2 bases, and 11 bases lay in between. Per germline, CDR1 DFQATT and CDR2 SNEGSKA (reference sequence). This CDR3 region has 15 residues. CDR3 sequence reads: CSARDVGSPYNEQFF. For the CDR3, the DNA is TGCAGTGCTAGAGATGTCGGGAGCCCCTACAATGAGCAGTTCTTC.

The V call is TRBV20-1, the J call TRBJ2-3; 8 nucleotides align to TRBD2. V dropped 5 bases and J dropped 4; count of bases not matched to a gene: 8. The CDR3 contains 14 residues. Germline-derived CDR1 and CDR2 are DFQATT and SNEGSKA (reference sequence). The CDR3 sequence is CSAFRLAKSDTQYF. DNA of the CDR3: TGCAGTGCTTTCAGACTAGCGAAGTCAGATACGCAGTATTTT.

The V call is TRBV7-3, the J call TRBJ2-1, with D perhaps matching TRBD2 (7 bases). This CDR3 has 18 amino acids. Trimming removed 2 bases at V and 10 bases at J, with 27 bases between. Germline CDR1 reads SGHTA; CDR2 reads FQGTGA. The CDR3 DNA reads TGTGCCAGCAGCTTACGGGGGGCGCTGAATTTGGGACCCTACGAGCAGTTCTTC. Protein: CASSLRGALNLGPYEQFF.

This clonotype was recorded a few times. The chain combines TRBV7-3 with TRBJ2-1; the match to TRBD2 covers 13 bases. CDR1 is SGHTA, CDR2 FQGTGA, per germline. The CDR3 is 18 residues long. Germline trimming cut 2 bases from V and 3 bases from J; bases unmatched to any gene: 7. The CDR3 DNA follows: TGTGCCAGCAGCTTATTGGTAACTAGCGGGAGGGGCTACAATGAGCAGTTCTTC. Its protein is CASSLLVTSGRGYNEQFF.

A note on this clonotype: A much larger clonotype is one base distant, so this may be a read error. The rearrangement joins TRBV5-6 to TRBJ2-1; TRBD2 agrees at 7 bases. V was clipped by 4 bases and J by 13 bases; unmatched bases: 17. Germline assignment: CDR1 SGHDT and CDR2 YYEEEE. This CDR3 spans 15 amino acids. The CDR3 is CASSGKRDFGETQFF. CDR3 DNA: TGTGCCAGCAGCGGTAAGCGGGACTTTGGAGAGACCCAGTTCTTC.

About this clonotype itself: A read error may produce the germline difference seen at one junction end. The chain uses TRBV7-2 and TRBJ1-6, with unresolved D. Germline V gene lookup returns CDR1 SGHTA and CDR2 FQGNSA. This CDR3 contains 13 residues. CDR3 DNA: TGTGCCAGCAGCCCCCTGACGAATTCACCCCCCCACTTT. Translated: CASSPLTNSPPHF.

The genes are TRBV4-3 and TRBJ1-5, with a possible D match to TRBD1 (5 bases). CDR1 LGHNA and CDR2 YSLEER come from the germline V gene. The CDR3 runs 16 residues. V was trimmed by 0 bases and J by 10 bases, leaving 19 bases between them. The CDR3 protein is CASSQEAGDRVGPQHF. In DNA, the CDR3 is TGCGCCAGCAGCCAAGAGGCCGGGGACCGAGTTGGACCCCAGCATTTT.

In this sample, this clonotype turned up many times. Here the CDR3 DNA reads TGTGCCACCAGCCGCCTGGTTACGGTGAGAGAGACCCAGTACTTC. Its translation: CATSRLVTVRETQYF. This chain connects TRBV15 to TRBJ2-5; D is unresolved. Trimming pared 5 bases from V and 4 bases from J, leaving 17 bases between. The CDR3 has 15 residues. Germline V gives CDR1 LNHNV, CDR2 YYDKDF (reference sequence).

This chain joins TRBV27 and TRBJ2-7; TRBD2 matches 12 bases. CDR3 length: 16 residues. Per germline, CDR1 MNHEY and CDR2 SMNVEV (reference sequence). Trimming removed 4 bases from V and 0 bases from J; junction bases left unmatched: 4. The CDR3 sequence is CASSSRLAGDSYEQYF. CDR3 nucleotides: TGTGCCAGCAGTTCACGACTAGCGGGAGACTCCTACGAGCAGTACTTC.

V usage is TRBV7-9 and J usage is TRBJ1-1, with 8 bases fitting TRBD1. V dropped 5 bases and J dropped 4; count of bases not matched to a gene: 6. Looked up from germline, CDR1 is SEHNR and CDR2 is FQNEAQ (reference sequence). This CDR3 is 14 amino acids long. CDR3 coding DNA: TGTGCCAGCAGCATACAGGGGGGTGGCACTGAAGCTTTCTTT. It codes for CASSIQGGGTEAFF. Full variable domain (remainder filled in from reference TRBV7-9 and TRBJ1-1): DTGVSQNPRHKITKRGQNVTFRCDPISEHNRLYWYRQTLGQGPEFLTYFQNEAQLEKSRLLSDRFSAERPKGSFSTLEIQRTEQGDSAMYLCASSIQGGGTEAFFGQGTRLTVV.

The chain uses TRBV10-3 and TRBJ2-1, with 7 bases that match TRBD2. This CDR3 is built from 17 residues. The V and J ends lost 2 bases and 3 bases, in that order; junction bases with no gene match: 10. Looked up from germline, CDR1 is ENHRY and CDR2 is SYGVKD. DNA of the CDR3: TGTGCCATCAGTGAGGAGACTAGCAGGAGTCTCTACAATGAGCAGTTCTTC. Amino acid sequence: CAISEETSRSLYNEQFF.

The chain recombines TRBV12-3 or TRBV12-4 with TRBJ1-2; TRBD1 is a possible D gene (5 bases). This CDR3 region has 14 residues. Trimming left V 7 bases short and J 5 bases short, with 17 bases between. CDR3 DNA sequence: TGTGCCAGCACCCCCGGGGCAGTCTTATATGGCTACACCTTC. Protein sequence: CASTPGAVLYGYTF.

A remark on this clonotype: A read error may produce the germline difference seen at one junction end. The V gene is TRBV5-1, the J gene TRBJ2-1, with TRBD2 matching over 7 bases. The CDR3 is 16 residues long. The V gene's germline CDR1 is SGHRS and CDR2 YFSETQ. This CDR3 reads CASRLGGLGTYNEQFF. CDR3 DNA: TGCGCCAGCCGCTTAGGAGGACTAGGAACCTACAATGAGCAGTTCTTC.

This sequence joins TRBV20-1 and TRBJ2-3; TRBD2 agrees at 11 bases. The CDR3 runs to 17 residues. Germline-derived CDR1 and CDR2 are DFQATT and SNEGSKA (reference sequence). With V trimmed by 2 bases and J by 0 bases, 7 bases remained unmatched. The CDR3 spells CSARLAGGSTSTDTQYF. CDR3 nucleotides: TGCAGTGCTAGATTAGCGGGAGGGTCGACTAGCACAGATACGCAGTATTTT.

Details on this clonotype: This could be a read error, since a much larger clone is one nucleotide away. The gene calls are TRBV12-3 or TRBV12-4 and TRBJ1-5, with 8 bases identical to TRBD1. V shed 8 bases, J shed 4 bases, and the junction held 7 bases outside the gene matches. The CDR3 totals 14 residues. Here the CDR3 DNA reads TGTGCCAGCGCTCTAGGGACAGGTAATCAGCCCCAGCATTTT. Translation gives CASALGTGNQPQHF.

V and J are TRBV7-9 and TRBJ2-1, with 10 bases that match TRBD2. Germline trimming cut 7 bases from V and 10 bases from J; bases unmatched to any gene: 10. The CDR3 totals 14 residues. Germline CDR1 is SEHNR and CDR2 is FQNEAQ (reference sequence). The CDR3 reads CASTPVLAGAEQFF. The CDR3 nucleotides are TGTGCCAGCACCCCGGTGCTAGCGGGGGCGGAGCAGTTCTTC.

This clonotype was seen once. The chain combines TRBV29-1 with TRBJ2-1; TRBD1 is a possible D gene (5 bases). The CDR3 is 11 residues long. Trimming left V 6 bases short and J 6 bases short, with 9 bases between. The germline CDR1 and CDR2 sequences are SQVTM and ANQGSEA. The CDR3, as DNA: TGCAGCGTCCAGGGCGGCAATGAGCAGTTCTTC. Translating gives CSVQGGNEQFF.

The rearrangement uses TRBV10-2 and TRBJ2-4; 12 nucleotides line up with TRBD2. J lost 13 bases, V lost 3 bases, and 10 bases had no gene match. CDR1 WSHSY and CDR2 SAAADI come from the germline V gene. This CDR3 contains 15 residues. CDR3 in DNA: TGCGCCAGCAGTGATCCTAGCGGGAGGGGCAATGAGCAGTACTTC. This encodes CASSDPSGRGNEQYF.

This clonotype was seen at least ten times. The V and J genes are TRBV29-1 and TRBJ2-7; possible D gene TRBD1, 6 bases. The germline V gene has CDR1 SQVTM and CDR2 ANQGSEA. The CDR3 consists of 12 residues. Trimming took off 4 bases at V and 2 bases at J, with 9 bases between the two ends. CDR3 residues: CSVARDTYEQYF. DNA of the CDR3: TGCAGCGTTGCCAGGGACACCTACGAGCAGTACTTC.

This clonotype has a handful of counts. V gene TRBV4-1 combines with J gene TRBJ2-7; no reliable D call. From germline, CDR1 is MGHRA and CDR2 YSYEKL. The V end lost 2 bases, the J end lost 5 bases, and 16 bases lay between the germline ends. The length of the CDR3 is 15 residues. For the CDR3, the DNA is TGCGCCAGCAGCCAAAGACCTTACCCCCGAGACGAGCAGTACTTC. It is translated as CASSQRPYPRDEQYF.

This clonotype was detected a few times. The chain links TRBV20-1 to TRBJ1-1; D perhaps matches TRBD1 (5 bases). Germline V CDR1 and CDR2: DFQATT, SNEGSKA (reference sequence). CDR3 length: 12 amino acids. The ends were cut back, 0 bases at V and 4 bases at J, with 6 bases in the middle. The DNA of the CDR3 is TGCAGTGCTAGAGAAACAGGCACTGAAGCTTTCTTT. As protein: CSARETGTEAFF.

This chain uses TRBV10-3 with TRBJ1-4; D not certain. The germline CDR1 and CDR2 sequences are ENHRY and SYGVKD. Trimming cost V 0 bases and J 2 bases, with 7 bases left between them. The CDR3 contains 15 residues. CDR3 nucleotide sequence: TGTGCCATCAGTGAGTCCGTGCGGACTAATGAAAAACTGTTTTTT. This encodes CAISESVRTNEKLFF.

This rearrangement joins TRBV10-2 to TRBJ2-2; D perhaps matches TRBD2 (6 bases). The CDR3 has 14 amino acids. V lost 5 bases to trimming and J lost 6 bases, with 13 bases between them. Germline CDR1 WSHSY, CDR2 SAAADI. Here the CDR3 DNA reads TGCGCCAGCAGTAGGAGGGCCCAATCCGGGGAGCTGTTTTTT. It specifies CASSRRAQSGELFF.

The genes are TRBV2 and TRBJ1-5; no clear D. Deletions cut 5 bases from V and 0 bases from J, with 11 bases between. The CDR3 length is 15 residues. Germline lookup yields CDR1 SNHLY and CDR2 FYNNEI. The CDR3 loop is CASSPLRASNQPQHF. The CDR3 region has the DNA TGTGCCAGCAGTCCACTCAGAGCTAGCAATCAGCCCCAGCATTTT.

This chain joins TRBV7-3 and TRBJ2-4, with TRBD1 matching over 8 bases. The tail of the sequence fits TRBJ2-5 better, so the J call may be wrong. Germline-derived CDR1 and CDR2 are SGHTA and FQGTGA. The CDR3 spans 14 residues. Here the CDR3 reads CASSRWGQAETQYF. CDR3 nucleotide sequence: TGTGCCAGCAGTCGGTGGGGACAGGCGGAGACCCAGTACTTC.